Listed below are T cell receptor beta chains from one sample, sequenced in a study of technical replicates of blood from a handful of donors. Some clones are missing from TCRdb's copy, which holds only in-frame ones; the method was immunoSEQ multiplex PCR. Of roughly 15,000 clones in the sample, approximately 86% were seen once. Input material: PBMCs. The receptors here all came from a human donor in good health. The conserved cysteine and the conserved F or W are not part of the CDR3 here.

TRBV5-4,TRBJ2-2,ASKVEEEGTGELF
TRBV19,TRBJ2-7,VSSSWTGEQY
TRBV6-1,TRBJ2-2,ASSEAASGNTGELF
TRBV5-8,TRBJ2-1,ASRRLAGGTNEQF
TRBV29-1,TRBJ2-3,SVGLARVIDTQY
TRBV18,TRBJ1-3,ASSPPTGAGNTIY
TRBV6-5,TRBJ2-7,ASSYGSTRSYEQY
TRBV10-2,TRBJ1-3,ASSESHPWEGNTIY
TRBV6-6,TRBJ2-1,ASRGLAGDHNEQF
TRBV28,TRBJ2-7,ASSLPGTQLYEQY
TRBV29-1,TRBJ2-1,SVEGLAHSYNEQF
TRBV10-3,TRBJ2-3,AISEQDRVGGDTQY
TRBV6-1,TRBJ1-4,ASSEYSGSNEKLF
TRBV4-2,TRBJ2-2,ASSQPTGGTGELF
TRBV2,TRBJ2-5,ASRSGGEVGKTQY
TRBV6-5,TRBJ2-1,ASLGLAGGYEQF
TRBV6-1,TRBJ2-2,ASSELAGDTGELF
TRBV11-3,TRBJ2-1,ASSYGTGSYNEQF
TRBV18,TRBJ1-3,ASSPLLGGPSGNTIY
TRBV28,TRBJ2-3,ASSPYTDTQY
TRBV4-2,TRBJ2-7,ASSREGLAGRYEQY
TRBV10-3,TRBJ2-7,AISAWAGPTYEQY
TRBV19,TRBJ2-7,ASSNPGERYEQY
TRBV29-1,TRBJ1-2,SVLGQANYGYT
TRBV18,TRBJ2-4,ASSPPQGSNIQY
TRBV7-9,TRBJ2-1,ASSLEGSEQF
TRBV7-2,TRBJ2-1,ASSLDSLAKINNEQF
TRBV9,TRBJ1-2,ASSILDRVGGYT
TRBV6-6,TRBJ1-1,ANDWWDTEAF
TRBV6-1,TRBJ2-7,ASTGQNSYEQY
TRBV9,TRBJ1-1,ASSPSGTPDTEAF
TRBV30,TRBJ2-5,AWETGGETQY
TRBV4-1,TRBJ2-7,ASSQESYSYEQY
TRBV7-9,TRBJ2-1,ASSPLAGGQGEQF
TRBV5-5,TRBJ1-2,ASSLLPAGDGYGYT
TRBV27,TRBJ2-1,ASSPTLTYNEQF
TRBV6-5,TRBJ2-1,ASRAGLEVAEQF
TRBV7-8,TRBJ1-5,ASSSVLGGAAYSNQPQH
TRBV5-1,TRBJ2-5,ASQGLAQETQY
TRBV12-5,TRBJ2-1,ASGGLAGGPYNEQF
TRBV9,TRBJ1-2,ASSERGGANYGYT
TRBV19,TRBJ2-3,ASSMGDRKADTQY
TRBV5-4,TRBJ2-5,ASSLELEETQY